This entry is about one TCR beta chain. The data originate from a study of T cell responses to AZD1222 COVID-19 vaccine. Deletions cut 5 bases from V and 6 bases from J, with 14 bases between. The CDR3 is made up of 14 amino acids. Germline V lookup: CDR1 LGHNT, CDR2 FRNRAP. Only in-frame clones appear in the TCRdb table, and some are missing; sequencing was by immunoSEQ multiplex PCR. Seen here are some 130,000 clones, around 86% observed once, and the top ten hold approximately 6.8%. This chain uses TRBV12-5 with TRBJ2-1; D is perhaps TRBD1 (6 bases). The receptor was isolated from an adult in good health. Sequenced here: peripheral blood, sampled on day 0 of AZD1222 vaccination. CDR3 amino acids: CASGPPDSLNEQFF. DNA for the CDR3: TGTGCTAGTGGTCCTCCGGACAGTCTCAATGAGCAGTTCTTC.